A selection of T cell receptor beta chains follows, all from one sample in a study of T cell repertoires in cytomegalovirus infection. These receptors' targets are unknown. TCRdb redid the calling of the reads with MiXCR, one entry per CDR3 protein. The table shows around 500,000 distinct CDR3 sequences, with about 42% occurring only once. Here the sequenced sample was cultured PBMCs, taken from culture after CMV antigen stimulation. These TCRs come from a human donor in good health (CMV status not recorded). Some clones in this sample may be carry-over from other donors' samples. CDR3s include the opening cysteine and the closing phenylalanine or tryptophan. Clone size is not always given. Where it is, it says once, few, many or a class for expanded clones.

TRBJ1-6,-,TRBV3-1,CASSPLPPGIPSPLHF
TRBJ2-5,-,TRBV12-3/TRBV12-4,CASSLSGKGETQYF
TRBJ2-1,-,TRBV2,CASVRGSEQFF
TRBJ2-5,-,TRBV10-3,CAISLGEGRGEETQYF
TRBJ1-3,many,TRBV7-6,CASSPRIPGQRSGNTIYF
TRBJ1-4,-,TRBV7-2,CASSLGTGAKLFF
TRBJ1-1,few,TRBV7-2,CASSFQSRNTEAFF
TRBJ2-7,-,TRBV7-6,CASSQLTGFEQYF
TRBJ1-2,-,TRBV6-2/TRBV6-3,CASRKLDRDLYGYTF
TRBJ2-2,-,TRBV10-3,CATVIAGGTGELFF
TRBJ2-1,-,TRBV7-6,CASSLSLAGGEQFF
TRBJ1-2,-,TRBV7-9,CASSPSGADYGYTF
TRBJ1-5,-,TRBV12-3/TRBV12-4,CASSLALRGNQPQHF
TRBJ2-3,-,TRBV7-2,CASSASGPSTDTQYF
TRBJ2-7,-,TRBV6-2/TRBV6-3,CASTEAGTSYEQYF
TRBJ1-5,-,TRBV7-8,CASSLSGTGAGLYSNQPQHF
TRBJ2-1,once,TRBV5-4,CASSSPGGRSYNEQFF
TRBJ2-1,-,TRBV20-1,CSGERGAGGGHEQFF